The 9 T cell receptor beta chains below come from one sample, sequenced in a study of lymphopenia after photon versus proton radiotherapy. Sequencing used immunoSEQ multiplex PCR; TCRdb keeps in-frame clones, though not all of them. The sample has under 20,000 clones; about 92% are singletons. The sequencing used peripheral blood, collected from a patient treated with photon-based radiotherapy. Receptors were obtained from a woman between 35 and 50 years old with cholangiocarcinoma.

The V and J genes are TRBV6-1 and TRBJ2-3, with TRBD1 matching 9 bases. V lost 9 bases, J lost 2 bases, and 3 bases stayed unmatched. Germline CDR1 is MNHNS and CDR2 is SASEGT. This CDR3 spans 13 amino acids. This CDR3 is CASYRGHTDTQYF. The DNA for the CDR3 is TGTGCCAGTTACAGGGGGCACACAGATACGCAGTATTTT.

V gene TRBV14 combines with J gene TRBJ1-1; 9 bases match TRBD1. V was pared by 4 bases and J by 4 bases, with 16 bases of the junction left unmatched. The CDR3 contains 18 residues. From germline, CDR1 is SGHDN and CDR2 FVKESK. The CDR3 region is CASSRYTGGLPRSTEAFF. Here the CDR3 DNA reads TGTGCCAGCAGCCGCTACACAGGGGGCCTGCCTCGGAGCACTGAAGCTTTCTTT.

The V and J genes are TRBV19 and TRBJ1-1, with 8 bases identical to TRBD1. This CDR3 region has 15 residues. V trimming: 5 bases; J trimming: 3 bases; junction bases outside the gene matches: 8. Germline CDR1 and CDR2: LNHDA and SQIVND (reference sequence). This CDR3 is CASSAPPGGHTEAFF. In nucleotides, the CDR3 is TGTGCCAGTAGTGCGCCCCCAGGGGGCCACACTGAAGCTTTCTTT.

The rearrangement links TRBV7-8 to TRBJ2-7; the D gene is possibly TRBD1 (6 bases). This CDR3 contains 14 residues. CDR1 and CDR2 from the germline V gene are SGHVS and FQNEAQ. Trimming took off 5 bases at V and 6 bases at J, with 17 bases between the two ends. CDR3 residues: CASSQDRSQGEQYF. CDR3 nucleotide sequence: TGTGCCAGCAGCCAAGACAGGTCCCAGGGCGAGCAGTACTTC.

V usage is TRBV7-3 and J usage is TRBJ2-7; D uncertain. V gave up 5 bases and J gave up 0 bases, with 11 bases separating them. Germline V gives CDR1 SGHTA, CDR2 FQGTGA. This CDR3 has 14 residues. DNA for the CDR3: TGTGCCAGCAGCCCCTCGGCCTACTCCTACGAGCAGTACTTC. Translation gives CASSPSAYSYEQYF.

The chain is built from TRBV5-4 and TRBJ1-1; 7 bases are shared with TRBD1. This CDR3 is built from 14 residues. Trimming at V came to 0 bases and at J to 5 bases, leaving 4 bases not matched to a gene. From germline, CDR1 is SGHNT and CDR2 YYREEE (reference sequence). The DNA for the CDR3 is TGTGCCAGCAGCTTGGGACAGGGCCTGACTGAAGCTTTCTTT. Its protein product is CASSLGQGLTEAFF.

This clone was counted a single time. The rearrangement links TRBV7-9 to TRBJ2-7; D may be TRBD2 (6 bases). The CDR3 has 16 residues. CDR1 and CDR2 (germline): SEHNR, FQNEAQ (reference sequence). Trimming removed 0 bases from V and 7 bases from J, with 19 bases in between. In DNA, the CDR3 is TGTGCCAGCAGCTTAGCGCAAGGACTCGGTGCGGGAGAGCAGTACTTC. It is translated as CASSLAQGLGAGEQYF.

The chain is built from TRBV5-4 and TRBJ2-7; the D gene could be TRBD1 or TRBD2 (5 bases each). V was shortened by 7 bases and J by 7 bases, with 15 bases between the two germline ends. CDR1 and CDR2 (germline): SGHNT, YYREEE (reference sequence). CDR3 length equals 12 residues. The CDR3 is CASAGWGGEQYF. The CDR3, as DNA: TGTGCCAGCGCTGGATGGGGCGGGGAGCAGTACTTC.

This clone was detected once. The V and J genes are TRBV5-1 and TRBJ2-7; the D gene could be TRBD1 or TRBD2 (5 bases each). Trimming stripped 4 bases from V and 2 bases from J, with 13 bases between. Germline lookup yields CDR1 SGHRS and CDR2 YFSETQ. The CDR3 sequence is 14 residues long. This CDR3 is CASSPGAGTYEQYF. CDR3 nucleotide sequence: TGCGCCAGCAGCCCCGGGGCAGGTACCTACGAGCAGTACTTC. Full variable domain (outside the CDR3, taken from reference TRBV5-1 and TRBJ2-7): KAGVTQTPRYLIKTRGQQVTLSCSPISGHRSVSWYQQTPGQGLQFLFEYFSETQRNKGNFPGRFSGRQFSNSRSEMNVSTLELGDSALYLCASSPGAGTYEQYFGPGTRLTVT.